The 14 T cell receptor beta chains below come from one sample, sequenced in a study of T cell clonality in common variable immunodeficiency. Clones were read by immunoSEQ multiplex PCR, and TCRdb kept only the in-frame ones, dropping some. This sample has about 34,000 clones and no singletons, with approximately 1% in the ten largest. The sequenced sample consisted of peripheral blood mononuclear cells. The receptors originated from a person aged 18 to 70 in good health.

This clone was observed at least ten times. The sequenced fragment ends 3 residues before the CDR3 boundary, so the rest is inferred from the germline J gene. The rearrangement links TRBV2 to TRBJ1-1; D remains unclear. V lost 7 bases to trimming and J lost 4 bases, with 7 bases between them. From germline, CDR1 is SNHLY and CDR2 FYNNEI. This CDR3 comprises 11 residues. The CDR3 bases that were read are TGTGCCAGCATTACGGGCACTGAA. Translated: CASITGTE. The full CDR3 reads CASITGTEAFF.

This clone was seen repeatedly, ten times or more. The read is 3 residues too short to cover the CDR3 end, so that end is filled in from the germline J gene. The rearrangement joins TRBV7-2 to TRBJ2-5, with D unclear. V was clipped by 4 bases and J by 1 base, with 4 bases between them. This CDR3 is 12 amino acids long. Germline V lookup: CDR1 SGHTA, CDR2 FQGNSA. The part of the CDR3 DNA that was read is TGTGCCAGCAGCTCTTTCCAAGAGACC. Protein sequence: CASSSFQET. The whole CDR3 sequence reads CASSSFQETQYF. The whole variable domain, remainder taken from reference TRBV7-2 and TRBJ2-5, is GAGVSQSPSNKVTEKGKDVELRCDPISGHTALYWYRQSLGQGLEFLIYFQGNSAPDKSGLPSDRFSAERTGGSVSTLTIQRTQQEDSAVYLCASSSFQETQYFGPGTRLLVL.

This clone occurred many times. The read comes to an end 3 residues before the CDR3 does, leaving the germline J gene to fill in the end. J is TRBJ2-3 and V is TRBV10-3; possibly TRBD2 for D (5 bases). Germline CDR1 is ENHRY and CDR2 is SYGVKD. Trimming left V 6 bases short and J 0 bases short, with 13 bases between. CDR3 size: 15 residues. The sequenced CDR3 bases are TGTGCCATCAGCAACCTAGCTGCTAGCACAGATACG. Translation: CAISNLAASTDT. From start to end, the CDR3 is CAISNLAASTDTQYF.

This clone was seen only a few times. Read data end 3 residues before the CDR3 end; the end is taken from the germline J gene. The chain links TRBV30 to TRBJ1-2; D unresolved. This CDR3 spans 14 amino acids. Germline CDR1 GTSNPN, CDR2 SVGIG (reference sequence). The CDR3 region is CAWSSGRAKNIYTF. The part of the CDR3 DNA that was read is TGTGCCTGGAGTAGCGGGAGGGCCAAAAACATC. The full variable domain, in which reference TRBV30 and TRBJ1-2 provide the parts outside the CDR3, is SQTIHQWPATLVQPVGSPLSLECTVEGTSNPNLYWYRQAAGRGLQLLFYSVGIGQISSEVPQNLSASRPQDRQFILSSKKLLLSDSGFYLCAWSSGRAKNIYTFGSGTRLTVV.

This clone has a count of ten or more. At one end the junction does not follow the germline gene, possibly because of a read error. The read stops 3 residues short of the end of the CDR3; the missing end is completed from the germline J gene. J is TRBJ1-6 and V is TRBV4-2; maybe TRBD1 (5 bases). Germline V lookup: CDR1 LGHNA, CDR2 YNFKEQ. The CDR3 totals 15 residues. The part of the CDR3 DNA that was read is TGCGCCAGCAGCCAATTATCCGGGGGGATTTCACCC. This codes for CASSQLSGGISP. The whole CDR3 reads CASSQLSGGISPLHF.

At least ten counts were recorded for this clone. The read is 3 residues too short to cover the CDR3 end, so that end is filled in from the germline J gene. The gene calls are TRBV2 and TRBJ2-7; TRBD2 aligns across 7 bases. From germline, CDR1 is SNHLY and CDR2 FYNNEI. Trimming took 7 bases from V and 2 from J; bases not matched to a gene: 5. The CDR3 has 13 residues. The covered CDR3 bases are TGTGCCAGCACGGCTAGCGGTCCCTACGAG. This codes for CASTASGPYE. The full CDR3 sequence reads CASTASGPYEQYF.

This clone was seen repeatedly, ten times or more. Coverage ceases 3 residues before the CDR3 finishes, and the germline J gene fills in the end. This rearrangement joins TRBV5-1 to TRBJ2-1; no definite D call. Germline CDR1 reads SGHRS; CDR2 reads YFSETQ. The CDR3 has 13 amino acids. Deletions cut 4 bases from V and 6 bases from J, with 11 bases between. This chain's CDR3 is CASSPRPPNEQFF. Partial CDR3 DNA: TGCGCCAGCAGCCCTAGACCCCCCAATGAG. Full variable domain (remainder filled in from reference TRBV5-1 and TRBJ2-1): KAGVTQTPRYLIKTRGQQVTLSCSPISGHRSVSWYQQTPGQGLQFLFEYFSETQRNKGNFPGRFSGRQFSNSRSEMNVSTLELGDSALYLCASSPRPPNEQFFGPGTRLTVL.

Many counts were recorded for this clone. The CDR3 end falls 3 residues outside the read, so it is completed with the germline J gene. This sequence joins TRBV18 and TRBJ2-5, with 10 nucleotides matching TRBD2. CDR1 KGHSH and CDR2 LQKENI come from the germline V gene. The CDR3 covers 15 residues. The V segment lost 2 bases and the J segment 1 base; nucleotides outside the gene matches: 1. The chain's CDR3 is CASSPWTSGQETQYF. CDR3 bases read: TGTGCCAGCTCACCATGGACTAGCGGCCAAGAGACC.

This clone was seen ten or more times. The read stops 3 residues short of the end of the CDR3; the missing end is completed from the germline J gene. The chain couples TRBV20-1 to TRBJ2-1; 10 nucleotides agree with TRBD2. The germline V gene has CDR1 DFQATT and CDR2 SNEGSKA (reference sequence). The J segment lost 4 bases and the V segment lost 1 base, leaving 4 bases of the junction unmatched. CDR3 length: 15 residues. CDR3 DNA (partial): TGCAGTGCTAGAGCCGGACTAGCGGATTACAATGAG. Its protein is CSARAGLADYNE. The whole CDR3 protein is CSARAGLADYNEQFF.

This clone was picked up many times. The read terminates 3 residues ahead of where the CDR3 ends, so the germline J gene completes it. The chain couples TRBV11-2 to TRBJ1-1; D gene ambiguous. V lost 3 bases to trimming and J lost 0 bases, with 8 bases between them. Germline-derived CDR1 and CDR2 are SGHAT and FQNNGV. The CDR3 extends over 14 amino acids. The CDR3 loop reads CASSFRLMNTEAFF. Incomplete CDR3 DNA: TGTGCCAGCAGCTTTAGACTGATGAACACTGAA.

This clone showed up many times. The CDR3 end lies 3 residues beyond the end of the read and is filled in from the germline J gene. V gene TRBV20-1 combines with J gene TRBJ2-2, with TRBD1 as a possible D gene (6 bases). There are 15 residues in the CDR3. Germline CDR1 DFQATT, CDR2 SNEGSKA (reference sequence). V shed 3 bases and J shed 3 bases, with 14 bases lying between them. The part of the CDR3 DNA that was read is TGCAGTGCTAGCCCACAGGGTGGGGACACCGGGGAG. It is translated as CSASPQGGDTGE. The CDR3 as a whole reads CSASPQGGDTGELFF.

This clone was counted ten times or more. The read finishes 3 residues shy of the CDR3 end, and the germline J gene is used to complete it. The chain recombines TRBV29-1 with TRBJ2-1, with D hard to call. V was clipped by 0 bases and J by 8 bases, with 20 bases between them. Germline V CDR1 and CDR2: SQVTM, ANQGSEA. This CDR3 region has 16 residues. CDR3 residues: CSVEDWQQFAVDEQFF. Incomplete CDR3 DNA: TGCAGCGTTGAAGATTGGCAGCAGTTCGCGGTGGATGAG.

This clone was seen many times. CDR3 loop: CASGPGTNGVRVETQYF. Partial CDR3 DNA: TGTGCTAGTGGTCCCGGGACTAATGGGGTGAGGGTAGAGACC. V and J are TRBV12-5 and TRBJ2-5; 7 positions agree with TRBD2. The read is 3 residues too short to cover the CDR3 end, so that end is filled in from the germline J gene. Germline lookup yields CDR1 LGHNT and CDR2 FRNRAP. This CDR3 is 17 amino acids long. Trimming took 5 bases from V and 4 from J; bases not matched to a gene: 16.

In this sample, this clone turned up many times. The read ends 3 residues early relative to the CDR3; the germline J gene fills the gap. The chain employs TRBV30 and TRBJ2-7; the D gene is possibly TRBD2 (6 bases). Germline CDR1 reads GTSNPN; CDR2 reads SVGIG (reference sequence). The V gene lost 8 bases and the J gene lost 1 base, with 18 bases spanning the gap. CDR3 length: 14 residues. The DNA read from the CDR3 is TGTGCCGCTTCACCGGAGGGCGCGTCCTACGAG. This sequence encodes CAASPEGASYE. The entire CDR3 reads CAASPEGASYEQYF.